The 26 T cell receptor beta chains below come from one sample, sequenced in a study of control samples from healthy donors and cancer patients. Method: immunoSEQ multiplex PCR; TCRdb's copy keeps in-frame clones and lacks some. The sample includes 30,000 or so clones, nearly 90% of them seen just once. Material for sequencing was formalin-fixed, paraffin-embedded tissue. The receptors derive from a female donor with melanoma.

This chain links TRBV4-2 with TRBJ2-4; weak D call: TRBD1 (5 bases). Trimming shortened V by 0 bases and J by 11 bases, and 23 bases separated the two germline ends. CDR1 is LGHNA, CDR2 YNFKEQ, per germline. The CDR3 totals 17 residues. CDR3 in DNA: TGTGCCAGCAGCCAAGATCTTGCCAGGGTCGGCCAGCAGCTTCAGTACTTC. Translating it yields CASSQDLARVGQQLQYF.

Only a few counts were recorded for this clone. The chain employs TRBV19 and TRBJ2-7; D is uncertain. The CDR3 length is 15 residues. V lost 9 bases to trimming and J lost 3 bases, with 21 bases between them. The germline V gene has CDR1 LNHDA and CDR2 SQIVND (reference sequence). CDR3 bases: TGTGCCAGCCGTCTTGAGGATATACCCCTCTACGAGCAGTACTTC. It encodes CASRLEDIPLYEQYF.

The chain joins TRBV5-1 to TRBJ1-1; no clear D. CDR3 length equals 16 residues. Looked up from germline, CDR1 is SGHRS and CDR2 is YFSETQ. V gave up 1 base and J gave up 0 bases, with 13 bases separating them. CDR3 sequence (DNA): TGCGCCAGCAGCTTGACGACTTCTCTATTGAACACTGAAGCTTTCTTT. Its protein is CASSLTTSLLNTEAFF.

J is TRBJ1-1 and V is TRBV18, with a weak D call TRBD1 (5 bases). This CDR3 comprises 13 residues. Trimming stripped 6 bases from V and 3 bases from J, with 11 bases between. In germline, CDR1 is KGHSH, CDR2 LQKENI. In DNA form, the CDR3 reads TGTGCCAGCTCCCGTGGAGGGGACACTGAAGCTTTCTTT. It yields the protein CASSRGGDTEAFF.

This chain uses TRBV27 with TRBJ2-1; no definite D call. The CDR3 totals 14 residues. Germline V gene sequence: CDR1 MNHEY, CDR2 SMNVEV (reference sequence). V lost 3 bases and J 4 bases, leaving 10 bases between the germline ends. For the CDR3, the DNA is TGTGCCAGCAGTTTTGGGATCAATTACAATGAGCAGTTCTTC. Protein product: CASSFGINYNEQFF.

The V call is TRBV29-1, the J call TRBJ1-4; perhaps TRBD1 as D (5 bases). The CDR3 has 12 residues. Germline assignment: CDR1 SQVTM and CDR2 ANQGSEA. Trimming pared 6 bases from V and 4 bases from J, leaving 9 bases between. The CDR3 sequence is CSVGTVNEKLFF. Written as DNA, the CDR3 is TGCAGCGTCGGGACCGTTAATGAAAAACTGTTTTTT.

The gene calls are TRBV2 and TRBJ2-7, with 8 nucleotides matching TRBD1. CDR3 length: 13 amino acids. J gave up 3 bases and V 8 bases, and 6 bases lay outside the gene matches. Germline values: CDR1 SNHLY, CDR2 FYNNEI. The CDR3 region is CASSDRGFYEQYF. CDR3 DNA sequence: TGTGCCAGCTCAGACAGGGGTTTCTACGAGCAGTACTTC.

The rearrangement links TRBV18 to TRBJ1-4; D possibly corresponds to TRBD1 (6 bases). The J call could be wrong; TRBJ2-2 is a better fit for the DNA end. CDR3 length equals 14 residues. Germline V gene sequence: CDR1 KGHSH, CDR2 LQKENI. The CDR3 reads CASSPPGAGGELFF. The CDR3 DNA follows: TGTGCCAGCTCACCACCGGGGGCCGGTGGGGAGCTGTTTTTT.

The chain links TRBV5-1 to TRBJ2-1; TRBD2 agrees at 9 bases. This CDR3 comprises 15 residues. The junction had 2 bases not matched to a gene; V was cut back by 0 bases and J by 4 bases. From germline, CDR1 is SGHRS and CDR2 YFSETQ. The CDR3 region is CASSLGLAVYNEQFF. DNA for the CDR3: TGCGCCAGCAGCTTGGGACTAGCGGTTTACAATGAGCAGTTCTTC.

The chain joins TRBV4-1 to TRBJ1-2; the D is unclear. The CDR3 consists of 16 residues. Germline-derived CDR1 and CDR2 are MGHRA and YSYEKL. The ends were cut back, 3 bases at V and 4 bases at J, with 18 bases in the middle. In nucleotides, the CDR3 is TGCGCCAGCAGCCAGACCTCCTCAGGATCGGTCTATGGCTACACCTTC. Translated, it gives CASSQTSSGSVYGYTF.

The gene calls are TRBV7-2 and TRBJ1-1; D gene ambiguous. V lost 4 bases and J lost 5, with 14 bases in between. CDR3 size: 14 residues. Germline CDR1 and CDR2: SGHTA and FQGNSA. Written as DNA, the CDR3 is TGTGCCAGCAGCTCCTCCTACCCCGGGACTGAAGCTTTCTTT. Its translation is CASSSSYPGTEAFF.

The chain carries TRBV10-2 and TRBJ2-7, with 8 bases fitting TRBD2. Germline assignment: CDR1 WSHSY and CDR2 SAAADI. The CDR3 is 13 amino acids. The ends lost 7 bases at V and 1 base at J; junction bases unmatched: 3. As DNA, the CDR3 is TGCGCCAGCAAGGCTAGCGGGTCCTACGAGCAGTACTTC. This codes for CASKASGSYEQYF.

The chain employs TRBV7-2 and TRBJ2-2; possibly TRBD2 for D (5 bases). With 6 bases removed from V and 3 bases from J, the gap between germline ends came to 11 bases. CDR1 SGHTA and CDR2 FQGNSA come from the germline V gene. This CDR3 is built from 14 residues. The CDR3 sequence is CASRSQDYTGELFF. CDR3 in DNA: TGTGCCAGCAGATCCCAGGACTACACCGGGGAGCTGTTTTTT.

V is TRBV5-5 and J is TRBJ1-1; a weak D match, TRBD1 (5 bases). The CDR3 has 14 residues. The germline V and J ends were trimmed by 4 bases and 1 base, with 11 bases remaining between them. Per the germline V gene, CDR1 is SGHKS and CDR2 is YYEKEE (reference sequence). The CDR3 loop reads CASSRWRGNTEAFF. In DNA, the CDR3 is TGTGCCAGCAGCCGTTGGAGGGGGAACACTGAAGCTTTCTTT.

Only a few counts were recorded for this clone. The chain joins TRBV12-3 or TRBV12-4 to TRBJ2-7; D is unclear. This CDR3 comprises 13 residues. The ends were cut back, 3 bases at V and 0 bases at J, with 6 bases in the middle. The chain's CDR3 is CASSFGSSYEQYF. In nucleotides, the CDR3 is TGTGCCAGCAGTTTCGGCAGCTCCTACGAGCAGTACTTC.

This chain joins TRBV9 and TRBJ2-1, with D perhaps matching TRBD2 (5 bases). Trimming stripped 0 bases from V and 1 base from J, with 11 bases between. The CDR3 contains 16 residues. Germline CDR1 reads SGDLS; CDR2 reads YYNGEE. This chain's CDR3 is CASSVGLAASYNEQFF. The DNA of the CDR3 is TGTGCCAGCAGCGTAGGGCTAGCCGCGTCCTACAATGAGCAGTTCTTC.

The chain combines TRBV29-1 with TRBJ2-1; a possible D gene is TRBD2 (6 bases). V was cut by 7 bases and J by 0 bases, with 16 bases left in between. CDR3 length: 15 amino acids. Germline V gene sequence: CDR1 SQVTM, CDR2 ANQGSEA. The CDR3 loop is CSAAAPGVSYNEQFF. CDR3 bases: TGCAGCGCCGCCGCCCCGGGAGTCTCCTACAATGAGCAGTTCTTC.

The chain joins TRBV6-5 to TRBJ2-5; TRBD1 matches at 11 bases. V lost 6 bases, J lost 8 bases, and 5 bases stayed unmatched. This CDR3 has 13 amino acids. Germline CDR1 MNHEY, CDR2 SVGAGI. CDR3 loop: CASRRDRGETQYF. Written as DNA, the CDR3 is TGTGCCAGCAGGCGGGACAGGGGGGAAACCCAGTACTTC.

The V gene is TRBV10-3, the J gene TRBJ2-3; D is ambiguous. Trimming removed 6 bases from V and 4 bases from J, with 17 bases in between. Germline V lookup: CDR1 ENHRY, CDR2 SYGVKD. The CDR3 is made up of 15 amino acids. As DNA, the CDR3 is TGTGCCATCAGGGATCCGGGCCAAAGACCAGATACGCAGTATTTT. Its translation: CAIRDPGQRPDTQYF.

The CDR3 DNA is TGCGCCAGCAGCTTGGCAGGGATGAACACTGAAGCTTTCTTT. Translating gives CASSLAGMNTEAFF. The chain combines TRBV5-1 with TRBJ1-1; the D gene is possibly TRBD1 (5 bases). Trimming removed 0 bases from V and 0 bases from J, with 6 bases in between. This CDR3 is built from 14 residues. Germline assignment: CDR1 SGHRS and CDR2 YFSETQ.

The V gene is TRBV12-3 or TRBV12-4, the J gene TRBJ1-2; no clear D gene. CDR3 length equals 13 residues. Trimming stripped 5 bases from V and 3 bases from J, with 10 bases between. This CDR3 reads CASSVGSYYGYTF. CDR3 nucleotide sequence: TGTGCCAGCAGTGTTGGCAGCTACTATGGCTACACCTTC.

The genes are TRBV2 and TRBJ2-1; D unclear. The germline gives CDR1 SNHLY, CDR2 FYNNEI. The ends were cut back, 8 bases at V and 7 bases at J, with 18 bases in the middle. This CDR3 region has 14 residues. CDR3 in amino acids: CASLTVRSTNEQFF. The CDR3 DNA is TGTGCCAGCCTTACCGTCCGGTCAACTAATGAGCAGTTCTTC.

The chain carries TRBV13 and TRBJ2-4; the match to TRBD1 covers 7 bases. The V segment lost 2 bases and the J segment 4 bases; nucleotides outside the gene matches: 14. Per germline, CDR1 PRHDT and CDR2 FYEKMQ (reference sequence). The CDR3 has 18 amino acids. CDR3 region: CASSLFPPGRTGKNIQYF. CDR3 in DNA: TGTGCCAGCAGCTTATTCCCCCCCGGCCGGACAGGTAAAAACATTCAGTACTTC. The full variable domain, in which reference TRBV13 and TRBJ2-4 provide the parts outside the CDR3, is AAGVIQSPRHLIKEKRETATLKCYPIPRHDTVYWYQQGPGQDPQFLISFYEKMQSDKGSIPDRFSAQQFSDYHSELNMSSLELGDSALYFCASSLFPPGRTGKNIQYFGAGTRLSVL.

The rearrangement joins TRBV18 to TRBJ2-5; D gene uncertain. Deletions cut 3 bases from V and 1 base from J, with 3 bases between. The CDR3 sequence is 12 residues long. Germline-derived CDR1 and CDR2 are KGHSH and LQKENI. As DNA, the CDR3 is TGTGCCAGCTCACCGTCCCAAGAGACCCAGTACTTC. Translated, it gives CASSPSQETQYF.

This rearrangement joins TRBV25-1 to TRBJ1-1; 8 bases are a match to TRBD1. Germline assignment: CDR1 MGHDK and CDR2 SYGVNS. The J segment lost 5 bases and the V segment lost 3 bases, leaving 14 bases of the junction unmatched. The CDR3 has 17 amino acids. The chain's CDR3 is CASSEGGSRTGRTEAFF. CDR3 nucleotides: TGTGCCAGCAGTGAGGGTGGTTCTCGGACAGGGCGGACTGAAGCTTTCTTT.

The V call is TRBV7-8, the J call TRBJ1-5; 7 bases are shared with TRBD1. CDR1 is SGHVS, CDR2 FQNEAQ, per germline. The CDR3 has 14 residues. The trim removed 5 bases at V and 5 bases at J, leaving 6 bases unmatched. CDR3 residues: CASSPDRVDQPQHF. DNA for the CDR3: TGTGCCAGCAGCCCAGACAGGGTGGATCAGCCCCAGCATTTT. Full variable domain (rest looked up from reference TRBV7-8 and TRBJ1-5): GAGVSQSPRYKVAKRGQDVALRCDPISGHVSLFWYQQALGQGPEFLTYFQNEAQLDKSGLPSDRFFAERPEGSVSTLKIQRTQQEDSAVYLCASSPDRVDQPQHFGDGTRLSIL.